A single sample gave rise to the 19 T cell receptor beta chains below, sequenced in a study of long-term antiretroviral therapy in people with HIV. immunoSEQ v3.0 was run at survey level. Assay used: immunoSEQ multiplex PCR; TCRdb lists only in-frame clones, some missing. The sample has about 23,000 clones; around nine tenths are singletons. The starting material was unsorted PBMCs, obtained 0.6 years after starting antiretroviral therapy. These receptors came from a man in his sixties with HIV.

The rearrangement uses TRBV30 and TRBJ1-5; TRBD1 matches at 7 bases. The germline gives CDR1 GTSNPN, CDR2 SVGIG (reference sequence). The length of the CDR3 is 16 residues. Trimming at V came to 4 bases and at J to 4 bases, leaving 13 bases not matched to a gene. In DNA form, the CDR3 reads TGTGCCTGGACCGCGGCAGGGGGTTTGGGAAATCAGCCCCAGCATTTT. Its protein is CAWTAAGGLGNQPQHF.

The V call is TRBV10-1, the J call TRBJ2-2; D may correspond to TRBD1 or TRBD2 (6 bases each). This CDR3 comprises 15 residues. The germline V and J ends were trimmed by 8 bases and 5 bases, with 18 bases remaining between them. Looked up from germline, CDR1 is WNHNN and CDR2 is SYGVQD (reference sequence). The CDR3 protein is CASGHGGRGTGELFF. The CDR3 DNA reads as TGCGCCAGCGGACACGGGGGCCGCGGAACCGGGGAGCTGTTTTTT.

This clone was seen once. The rearrangement uses TRBV25-1 and TRBJ2-7, with D tentatively TRBD1 (5 bases). Germline assignment: CDR1 MGHDK and CDR2 SYGVNS. This CDR3 is built from 14 residues. Trimming cost V 2 bases and J 3 bases, with 11 bases left between them. CDR3 in DNA: TGTGCCAGCAGTGAAACAGGAAGCCACTACGAGCAGTACTTC. Encoded protein: CASSETGSHYEQYF.

The chain combines TRBV5-6 with TRBJ1-6; D call uncertain. Trimming took 0 bases from V and 11 from J, leaving 9 bases between them. CDR1 SGHDT and CDR2 YYEEEE come from the germline V gene. The CDR3 covers 13 residues. The CDR3 DNA reads TGTGCCAGCAGCTTGGCAGCCGCTGCACCCCTCCACTTT. Protein: CASSLAAAAPLHF.

V usage is TRBV10-2 and J usage is TRBJ2-1; D not certain. This CDR3 comprises 18 residues. The V and J ends lost 0 bases and 8 bases respectively, with 23 bases between them. Germline values: CDR1 WSHSY, CDR2 SAAADI. CDR3 residues: CASSESGMKPLSGDEQFF. The CDR3 region has the DNA TGCGCCAGCAGTGAGTCGGGAATGAAACCCCTCAGTGGCGATGAGCAGTTCTTC.

This chain connects TRBV11-2 to TRBJ2-6; 10 bases match TRBD2. The V and J ends lost 0 bases and 4 bases, in that order; junction bases with no gene match: 12. The V gene's germline CDR1 is SGHAT and CDR2 FQNNGV. This CDR3 is 20 amino acids long. Here the CDR3 DNA reads TGTGCCAGCAGCTTAGATAGGGGGCAACTAGCGGGGAGAGGGGCCAACGTCCTGACTTTC. Its translation: CASSLDRGQLAGRGANVLTF.

V and J are TRBV9 and TRBJ2-5, with 10 positions matching TRBD2. Trimming removed 0 bases from V and 5 bases from J; junction bases left unmatched: 7. Germline loops: CDR1 SGDLS, CDR2 YYNGEE. CDR3 length: 16 amino acids. The CDR3 sequence: CASSVGSSGGSETQYF. In nucleotides, the CDR3 is TGTGCCAGCAGCGTAGGAAGTAGCGGGGGGAGTGAGACCCAGTACTTC.

The chain uses TRBV10-2 and TRBJ2-3; 10 bases line up with TRBD2. V was clipped by 2 bases and J by 3 bases; unmatched bases: 2. There are 15 residues in the CDR3. From germline, CDR1 is WSHSY and CDR2 SAAADI. The CDR3 loop reads CASSEPGLATDTQYF. The DNA for the CDR3 is TGCGCCAGCAGTGAGCCGGGACTAGCGACAGATACGCAGTATTTT.

The CDR3 region has the DNA TGTGCCTGGAGTCCAGGGGTAGGCTACAATGAGCAGTTCTTC. Protein sequence: CAWSPGVGYNEQFF. The chain couples TRBV30 to TRBJ2-1, with D perhaps matching TRBD1 (6 bases). CDR3 length: 14 amino acids. The ends were cut back, 2 bases at V and 3 bases at J, with 11 bases in the middle. CDR1 GTSNPN and CDR2 SVGIG come from the germline V gene (reference sequence).

The V call is TRBV4-2, the J call TRBJ2-7; 8 bases map to TRBD1. Germline-derived CDR1 and CDR2 are LGHNA and YNFKEQ. The CDR3 sequence is 14 residues long. The ends lost 4 bases at V and 4 bases at J; junction bases unmatched: 6. CDR3 protein: CASSPRDRPYEQYF. The CDR3, as DNA: TGTGCCAGCAGCCCCCGGGACAGGCCATACGAGCAGTACTTC.

V usage is TRBV14 and J usage is TRBJ2-5; 11 bases match TRBD1. Per germline, CDR1 SGHDN and CDR2 FVKESK. V shed 0 bases, J shed 3 bases, and the junction held 6 bases outside the gene matches. The CDR3 is 17 amino acids. The CDR3 DNA reads as TGTGCCAGCAGCCAAGATGGATCGGGACAGGGGGAAGAGACCCAGTACTTC. Translation gives CASSQDGSGQGEETQYF.

This sequence joins TRBV21-1 and TRBJ2-4; whether TRBD2, the table's D call, matches the DNA was not checked. TRBV21-1 constitutes a pseudogene. This CDR3 has 18 amino acids. The CDR3 sequence: CASSRKDRTKGAKNIQYF. Written as DNA, the CDR3 is TGTGCCAGCAGCCGAAAGGATAGGACTAAGGGGGCCAAAAACATTCAGTACTTC.

This clone has just one count. This chain links TRBV12-5 with TRBJ1-3; 8 bases match TRBD1. V gave up 3 bases and J gave up 4 bases; unmatched junction bases: 5. CDR3 length equals 15 residues. The germline gives CDR1 LGHNT, CDR2 FRNRAP. The CDR3, as DNA: TGTGCTAGTGGTTTTCCAGGGGGCGTAGGAAACACCATATATTTT. Translating it yields CASGFPGGVGNTIYF.

The chain employs TRBV4-3 and TRBJ1-2; a possible D gene is TRBD1 (6 bases). V lost 6 bases and J 6 bases, leaving 14 bases between the germline ends. Germline CDR1 reads LGHNA; CDR2 reads YSLEER. This CDR3 contains 13 residues. CDR3 in DNA: TGCGCCAGCAGTTACGACAAGGGGGATGGCTACACCTTC. Translation: CASSYDKGDGYTF.

The V gene is TRBV9, the J gene TRBJ2-5, with 10 bases identical to TRBD2. J gave up 0 bases and V 3 bases, and 5 bases lay outside the gene matches. CDR3 length: 16 amino acids. Germline-derived CDR1 and CDR2 are SGDLS and YYNGEE. The CDR3 reads CASSAGLAAYQETQYF. The CDR3 bases are TGTGCCAGCAGCGCCGGACTAGCGGCGTACCAAGAGACCCAGTACTTC.

The chain is built from TRBV5-1 and TRBJ1-4; no clear D. This CDR3 contains 13 residues. With 4 bases removed from V and 2 bases from J, the gap between germline ends came to 6 bases. CDR1 SGHRS and CDR2 YFSETQ come from the germline V gene. The DNA for the CDR3 is TGCGCCAGCAGCCGGACTACTAATGAAAAACTGTTTTTT. Encoded protein: CASSRTTNEKLFF.

The rearrangement joins TRBV14 to TRBJ2-5, with TRBD2 identical over 10 bases. This CDR3 is 18 amino acids long. The V gene's germline CDR1 is SGHDN and CDR2 FVKESK. The ends lost 2 bases at V and 2 bases at J; junction bases unmatched: 11. CDR3 nucleotides: TGTGCCAGCAGCCAACTGCTAGCGGGAGTAATTGGGCAAGAGACCCAGTACTTC. It translates to CASSQLLAGVIGQETQYF.

The chain employs TRBV27 and TRBJ1-1, with D perhaps matching TRBD1 (6 bases). The CDR3 consists of 17 residues. The V end was cut by 1 base, the J end by 2 bases, with 17 bases between. Germline V gene lookup returns CDR1 MNHEY and CDR2 SMNVEV (reference sequence). CDR3 in amino acids: CASSLWGQGRGNTEAFF. The DNA of the CDR3 is TGTGCCAGCAGTTTATGGGGCCAGGGGCGGGGTAACACTGAAGCTTTCTTT.

The gene calls are TRBV5-4 and TRBJ2-3; 10 positions match TRBD2. Germline loops: CDR1 SGHNT, CDR2 YYREEE (reference sequence). This CDR3 comprises 15 residues. V was clipped by 0 bases and J by 4 bases; unmatched bases: 2. DNA of the CDR3: TGTGCCAGCAGCTTGGGTCTAGCGGGAGCAGATACGCAGTATTTT. This gives the protein CASSLGLAGADTQYF.